The clone carrying this T cell receptor beta chain was detected only a few times. The antigen remains unidentified. Each CDR3 protein is one row after TCRdb ran MiXCR on the reads. The sample has about 180,000 distinct CDR3 sequences, roughly 21% seen once. The sample is drawn from a study of T cell repertoires in cytomegalovirus infection. Study-level information: A matching HLA type, together with CMV infection, was signaled by public TCR beta signatures.

The study, taken as a whole, reports: The study found HLA-C-restricted CMV-specific TCR beta clonotypes dominating the ex vivo response. CMV carriers with the relevant HLA were identified by cumulative public TCR beta family frequency.

This clonotype was obtained from a human donor in good health (CMV status not recorded). Some clones in this sample may be carry-over from other donors' samples. Sequencing used CD8+ T cells from cultured PBMCs, obtained from culture after CMV antigen stimulation.

DNA for the CDR3: TGCGCCAGCAGCCAAGCAAGCGGGGTGTTCTACGAGCAGTACTTC. Its translation: CASSQASGVFYEQYF. The chain combines TRBV4-1 with TRBJ2-7; 7 nucleotides line up with TRBD2. The germline CDR1 and CDR2 sequences are MGHRA and YSYEKL. The CDR3 has 15 residues. V was clipped by 1 base and J by 3 bases; unmatched bases: 6.